The source of this T cell receptor (beta chain) is a study of T-cell memory formation after mild COVID-19. The wider study: Largely donor-specific TCR clusters were found.

V was shortened by 1 base and J by 6 bases, with 14 bases between the two germline ends. Germline CDR1 is KGHDR and CDR2 is SFDVKD. The CDR3 runs 16 residues. One entry per CDR3 protein results from TCRdb running MiXCR on the 5' RACE reads. The sample shows about 560,000 distinct CDR3 sequences, 17% of them seen only once. Findings and caveats of the study: Memory cells collected pre-infection included some clones that later responded, suggesting cross-reactive memory joined. Day 15 to 85 contracting clones showed balanced CD4/CD8; later expanders leaned CD4+. For second-wave clones that peaked at day 37, SARS-CoV-2 specificity went unverified.

Details on this clonotype: Its matching antigen is unknown.

Sequenced material: PBMCs or a T cell subset sorted from them (not recorded which). The sequence was obtained from an adult woman who had mild COVID-19 (a few samples of this study predate the infection). Cell type and time point are not known. V is TRBV24-1 and J is TRBJ2-2; unclear D gene. The CDR3 is CATSDFAPSVPGELFF. In DNA form, the CDR3 reads TGTGCCACCAGTGATTTTGCACCCTCCGTACCCGGGGAGCTGTTTTTT.